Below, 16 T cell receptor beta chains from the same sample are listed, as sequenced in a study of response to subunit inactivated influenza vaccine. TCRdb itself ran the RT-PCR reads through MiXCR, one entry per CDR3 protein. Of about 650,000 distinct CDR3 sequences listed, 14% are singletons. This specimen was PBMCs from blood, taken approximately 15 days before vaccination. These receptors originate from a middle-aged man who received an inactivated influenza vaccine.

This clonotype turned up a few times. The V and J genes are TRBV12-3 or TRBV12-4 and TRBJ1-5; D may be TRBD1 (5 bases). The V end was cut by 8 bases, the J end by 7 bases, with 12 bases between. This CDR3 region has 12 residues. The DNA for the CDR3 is TGTGCCAGCGGGGACCTGGGGCAGCCCCAGCATTTT. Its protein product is CASGDLGQPQHF.

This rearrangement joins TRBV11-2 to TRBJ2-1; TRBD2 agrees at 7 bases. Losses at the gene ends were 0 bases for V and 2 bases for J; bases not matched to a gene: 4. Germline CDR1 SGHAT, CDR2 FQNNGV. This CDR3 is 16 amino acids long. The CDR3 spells CASSLDGTKTYNEQFF. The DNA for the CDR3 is TGTGCCAGCAGCTTAGACGGGACTAAGACCTACAATGAGCAGTTCTTC.

The CDR3 nucleotides read TGTGCCAGCAGCTTGGGACACCCGGGGACCCAGTACTTC. Translation gives CASSLGHPGTQYF. The V and J genes are TRBV5-6 and TRBJ2-5; no firm D call. This CDR3 contains 13 residues. Germline V gene data show CDR1 as SGHDT and CDR2 as YYEEEE. With 0 bases removed from V and 7 bases from J, the gap between germline ends came to 10 bases.

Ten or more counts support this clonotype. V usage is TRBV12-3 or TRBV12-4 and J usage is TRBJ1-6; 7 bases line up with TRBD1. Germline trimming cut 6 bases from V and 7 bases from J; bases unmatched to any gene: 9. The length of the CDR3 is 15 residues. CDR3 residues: CASRGWGQTNSPLHF. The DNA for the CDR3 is TGTGCCAGCAGGGGTTGGGGACAGACAAATTCACCCCTCCACTTT.

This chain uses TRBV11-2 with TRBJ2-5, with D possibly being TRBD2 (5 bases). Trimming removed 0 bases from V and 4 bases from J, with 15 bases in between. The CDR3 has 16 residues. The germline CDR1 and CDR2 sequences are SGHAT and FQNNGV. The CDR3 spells CASSLDQWPRGETQYF. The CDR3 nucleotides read TGTGCCAGCAGCTTAGATCAATGGCCCCGGGGAGAGACCCAGTACTTC.

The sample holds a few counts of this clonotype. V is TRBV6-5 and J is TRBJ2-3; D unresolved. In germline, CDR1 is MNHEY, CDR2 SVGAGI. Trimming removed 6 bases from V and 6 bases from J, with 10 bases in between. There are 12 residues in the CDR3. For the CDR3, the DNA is TGTGCCAGCAGCCACGGCTGGGATACGCAGTATTTT. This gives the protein CASSHGWDTQYF.

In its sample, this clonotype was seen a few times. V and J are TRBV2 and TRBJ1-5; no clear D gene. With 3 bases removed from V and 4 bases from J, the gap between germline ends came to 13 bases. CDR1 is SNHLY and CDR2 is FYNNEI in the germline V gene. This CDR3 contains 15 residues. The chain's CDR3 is CASSDVQARNQPQHF. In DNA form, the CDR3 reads TGTGCCAGCAGTGACGTCCAGGCAAGGAATCAGCCCCAGCATTTT.

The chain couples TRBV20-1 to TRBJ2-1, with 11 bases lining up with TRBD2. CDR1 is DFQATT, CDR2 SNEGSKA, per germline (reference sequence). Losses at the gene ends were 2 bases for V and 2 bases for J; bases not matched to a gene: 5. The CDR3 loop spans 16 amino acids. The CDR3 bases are TGCAGTGCTAGACTAGCGGGAGGCCCCACCTACAATGAGCAGTTCTTC. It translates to CSARLAGGPTYNEQFF.

CDR3 amino acids: CSVVRQGGNEQFF. The CDR3 bases are TGCAGCGTTGTAAGGCAGGGGGGCAATGAGCAGTTCTTC. This sequence joins TRBV29-1 and TRBJ2-1; the D gene is possibly TRBD1 (7 bases). CDR1 is SQVTM, CDR2 ANQGSEA, per germline. The CDR3 length is 13 residues. V shed 4 bases and J shed 6 bases, with 13 bases lying between them.

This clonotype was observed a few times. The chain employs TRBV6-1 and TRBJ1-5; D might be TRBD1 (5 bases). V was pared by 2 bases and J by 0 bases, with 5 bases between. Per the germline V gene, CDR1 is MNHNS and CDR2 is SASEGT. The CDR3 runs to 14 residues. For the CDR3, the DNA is TGTGCCAGCAGTGAAAGGGGTAGCAATCAGCCCCAGCATTTT. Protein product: CASSERGSNQPQHF.

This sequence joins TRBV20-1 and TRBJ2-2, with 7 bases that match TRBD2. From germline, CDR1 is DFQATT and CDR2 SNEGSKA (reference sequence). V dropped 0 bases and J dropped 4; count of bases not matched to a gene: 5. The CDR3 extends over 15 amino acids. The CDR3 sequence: CSARDSGGGTGELFF. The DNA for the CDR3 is TGCAGTGCTAGAGATTCCGGCGGGGGCACCGGGGAGCTGTTTTTT.

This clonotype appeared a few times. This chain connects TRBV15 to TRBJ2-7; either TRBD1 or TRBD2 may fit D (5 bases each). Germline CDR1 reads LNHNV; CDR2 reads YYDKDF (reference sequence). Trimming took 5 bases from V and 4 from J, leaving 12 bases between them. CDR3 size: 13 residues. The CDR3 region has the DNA TGTGCCACCAGCCTGAGTGGGGGTTACGAGCAGTACTTC. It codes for CATSLSGGYEQYF.

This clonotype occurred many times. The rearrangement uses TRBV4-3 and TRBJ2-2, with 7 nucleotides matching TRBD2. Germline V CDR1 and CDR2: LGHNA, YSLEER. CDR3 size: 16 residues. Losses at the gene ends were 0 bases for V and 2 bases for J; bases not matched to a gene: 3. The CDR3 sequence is CASSQEGGRNTGELFF. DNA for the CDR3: TGCGCCAGCAGCCAAGAAGGCGGGAGAAACACCGGGGAGCTGTTTTTT.

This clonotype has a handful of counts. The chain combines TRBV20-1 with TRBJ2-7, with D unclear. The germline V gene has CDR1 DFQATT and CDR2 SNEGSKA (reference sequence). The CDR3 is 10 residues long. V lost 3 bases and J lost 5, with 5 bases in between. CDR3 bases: TGCAGTGCTAGGGGAAACGAGCAGTACTTC. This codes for CSARGNEQYF.

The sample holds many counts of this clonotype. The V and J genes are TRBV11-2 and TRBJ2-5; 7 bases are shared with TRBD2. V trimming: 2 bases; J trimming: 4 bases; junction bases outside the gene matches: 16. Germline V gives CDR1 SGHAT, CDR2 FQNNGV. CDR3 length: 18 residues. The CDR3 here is CASSLSPSGGWGGETQYF. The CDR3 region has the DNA TGTGCCAGCAGCTTATCCCCCTCTGGTGGATGGGGGGGAGAGACCCAGTACTTC.

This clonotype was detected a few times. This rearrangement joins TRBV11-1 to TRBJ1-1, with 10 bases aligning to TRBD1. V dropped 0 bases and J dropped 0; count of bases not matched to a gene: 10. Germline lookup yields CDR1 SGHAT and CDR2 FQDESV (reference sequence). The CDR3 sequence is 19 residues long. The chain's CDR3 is CASSLARQGARSLNTEAFF. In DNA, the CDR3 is TGTGCCAGCAGCTTAGCGCGACAGGGGGCCCGCTCCTTGAACACTGAAGCTTTCTTT.